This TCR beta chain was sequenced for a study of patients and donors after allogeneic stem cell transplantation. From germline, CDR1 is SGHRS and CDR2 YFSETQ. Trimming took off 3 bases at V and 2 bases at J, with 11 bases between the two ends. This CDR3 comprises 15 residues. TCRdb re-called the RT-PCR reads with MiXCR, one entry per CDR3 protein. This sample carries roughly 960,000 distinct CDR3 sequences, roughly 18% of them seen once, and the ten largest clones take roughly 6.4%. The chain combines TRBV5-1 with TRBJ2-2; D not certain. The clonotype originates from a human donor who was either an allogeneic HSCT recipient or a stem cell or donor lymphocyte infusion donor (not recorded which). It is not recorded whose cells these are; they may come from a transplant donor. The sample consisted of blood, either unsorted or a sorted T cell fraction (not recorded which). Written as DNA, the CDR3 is TGCGCCAGCAGCTCTCGCGAGGCTAACACCGGGGAGCTGTTTTTT. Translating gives CASSSREANTGELFF.